These 3 T cell receptor beta chains originate from one sample sequenced in a study of blood T cells in healthy people across ages. Together with a sample-barcoded 5' primer, a J-beta primer mix was included in a second PCR lasting about 7 to 12 cycles. Each CDR3 protein is one row after TCRdb ran MiXCR on the 5' RACE reads. Among about 730,000 distinct CDR3 sequences, 40% to 45% were seen once, and the ten largest hold 20%. The sequenced material came from blood. The receptors stem from a woman in her sixties in good health.

J is TRBJ2-6 and V is TRBV9, with D possibly matching TRBD1 (6 bases). V dropped 7 bases and J dropped 0 bases, with 11 bases sitting between them. This CDR3 spans 15 amino acids. The germline gives CDR1 SGDLS, CDR2 YYNGEE. The CDR3 protein is CASGTGFSGANVLTF. For the CDR3, the DNA is TGTGCCAGCGGCACAGGGTTCTCTGGGGCCAACGTCCTGACTTTC.

This clonotype was seen a handful of times. V and J are TRBV30 and TRBJ2-3; TRBD2 matches at 13 bases. The CDR3 contains 19 residues. The ends lost 0 bases at V and 0 bases at J; junction bases unmatched: 9. Per the germline V gene, CDR1 is GTSNPN and CDR2 is SVGIG (reference sequence). The CDR3 nucleotides read TGTGCCTGGAGTGTACAGAGGACTAGCGGGGGACCTAGCACAGATACGCAGTATTTT. It yields the protein CAWSVQRTSGGPSTDTQYF.

The J gene is TRBJ2-5, the V gene TRBV27; a possible D gene is TRBD2 (6 bases). This CDR3 region has 14 residues. Germline assignment: CDR1 MNHEY and CDR2 SMNVEV (reference sequence). Trimming stripped 5 bases from V and 11 bases from J, with 21 bases between. The CDR3 DNA reads as TGTGCCAGCAGTCCCACCTCGGACCCGGGGGAGCAGTACTTC. Translated, it gives CASSPTSDPGEQYF.